Given below is one T cell receptor beta chain in context. The data stem from a study of shared clonotypes between healthy human individuals. Study in general: The donor group consisted of a couple of women and a few men, aged 18 to 49.

Sequencing was performed with immunoSEQ multiplex PCR; in TCRdb, only in-frame clones are kept and a portion is missing. Counted here are 75,000 to 100,000 clones, around half occurring once; the ten biggest clones make up roughly 16%. Donors included only healthy HIV-negative adults lacking recent acute infections or vaccinations. This CDR3 is 15 amino acids long. Germline CDR1 SGHNT, CDR2 YYREEE (reference sequence). V dropped 3 bases and J dropped 6; count of bases not matched to a gene: 7. The TCR sequence derives from a woman in her forties in good health. Some clones in this sample may be carry-over from other donors' samples. The gene calls are TRBV5-4 and TRBJ2-7; 12 bases match TRBD2. Sequenced input: PBMCs. Here the CDR3 reads CASSYRTSGTFEQYF. The CDR3 coding sequence is TGTGCCAGCAGCTACAGGACTAGCGGGACTTTCGAGCAGTACTTC.